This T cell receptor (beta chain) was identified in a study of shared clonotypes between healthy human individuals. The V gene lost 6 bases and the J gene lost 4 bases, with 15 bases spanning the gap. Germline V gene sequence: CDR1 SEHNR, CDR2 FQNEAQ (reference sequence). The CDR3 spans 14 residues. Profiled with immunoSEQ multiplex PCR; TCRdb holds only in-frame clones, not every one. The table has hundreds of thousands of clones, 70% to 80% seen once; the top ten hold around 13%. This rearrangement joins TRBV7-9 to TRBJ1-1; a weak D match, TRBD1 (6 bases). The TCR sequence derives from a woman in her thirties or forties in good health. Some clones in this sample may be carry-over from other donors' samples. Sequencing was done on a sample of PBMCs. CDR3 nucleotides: TGTGCCAGCAGGCTGGGGGGCGGGAGCACTGAAGCTTTCTTT. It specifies CASRLGGGSTEAFF.